The entry below describes one T cell receptor beta chain. This sample is drawn from a study of OX40 agonist ivuxolimab in advanced cancers. The CDR3 loop spans 12 amino acids. Germline trimming cut 6 bases from V and 6 bases from J; bases unmatched to any gene: 6. Germline V gene sequence: CDR1 SQVTM, CDR2 ANQGSEA. TCRdb's table, derived via immunoSEQ multiplex PCR, lists solely in-frame clones and lacks some. In the table there are 35,000 to 50,000 clones, roughly 86% of which are singletons. The sequence derives from an adult with an advanced solid tumor such as melanoma, head and neck, liver or kidney cancer. The sample in question was CD4+ or CD8+ T cells sorted from blood, obtained in a trial of the OX40 agonist ivuxolimab. The chain joins TRBV29-1 to TRBJ2-7; 9 positions agree with TRBD1. The DNA of the CDR3 is TGCAGCGTGGGACAGGGCCCGATCGAGCAGTACTTC. Its translation is CSVGQGPIEQYF.